This T cell receptor (beta chain) derives from a study of technical replicates of blood from a few donors. This CDR3 has 15 residues. Trimming at V came to 5 bases and at J to 3 bases, leaving 9 bases not matched to a gene. CDR1 is KGHSH and CDR2 is LQKENI in the germline V gene. The protocol was immunoSEQ multiplex PCR, while the TCRdb copy is restricted to in-frame clones and leaves out a portion. The sample has roughly 76,000 clones; roughly 94% are singletons. Specimen: T cells isolated from PBMCs. The sequence was collected from a human donor in good health. The rearrangement joins TRBV18 to TRBJ1-2, with 7 bases fitting TRBD1. DNA for the CDR3: TGTGCCAGCTCAGACACAGGGGACGGCCACTATGGCTACACCTTC. Translation: CASSDTGDGHYGYTF.